This T cell receptor (beta chain) is drawn from a study of blood T cell repertoires in COVID-19. Study details: Donors in the United States, Italy and Spain gave samples during acute or convalescent COVID-19. Nucleic acid was either cDNA or gDNA, and it came from T cells, B-cell-depleted T cells, or PBMCs.

Only a few counts were recorded for this clone. Other DNA sequences in the sample encode the same CDR3. V was clipped by 5 bases and J by 1 base; unmatched bases: 3. This CDR3 is 14 amino acids long. The V gene's germline CDR1 is GTSNPN and CDR2 SVGIG (reference sequence). Source study methods: Amplification of reference gene primers was used by the study to estimate nucleated cell counts. Using immunoSEQ multiplex PCR, the repertoire was profiled, and TCRdb retains in-frame clones only, with some absent. V, J and clone size derive from that table, while D and trimming were established from the DNA sequence. Here the sample spans 250,000 or so clones, 86% being singletons.

The clonotype comes from a middle-aged man with active or convalescent COVID-19. The chain is built from TRBV30 and TRBJ2-2; 8 positions agree with TRBD1. Sample: peripheral blood. The CDR3 DNA follows: TGTGCCTGGCGGGGGACAGGGAACACCGGGGAGCTGTTTTTT. This translates into CAWRGTGNTGELFF.